The sequence of this T cell receptor (beta chain) was determined in a study of cytotoxic CD8 clonotypes in ibrutinib-treated CLL (dated by TCRdb to the early 2020s). A note on the overall study: The cohort had about a dozen relapsed/refractory and around 16 treatment-naive patients; 17 to 18 were IGHV unmutated. Partial responses were observed in roughly 25 patients and complete responses in 2; after a median follow-up of roughly 62 months, remission was maintained in approximately 14 patients and progression was observed in roughly twelve. The response samples were drawn at a median of 12 months into treatment, with a range of about 6 to 40 months. An average of around 260,000 productive templates and tens of thousands of productive rearrangements was obtained per sample. Longitudinal samples were available for about 30% of the 86 trial participants. Cryopreserved peripheral blood mononuclear cells were obtained prior to treatment, at the time of response, and at either disease progression or sustained remission. All remission and progressive disease samples were collected while patients were still receiving ibrutinib.

Details on this clone: This receptor's antigen is unknown. No base quality values were provided; no much bigger clone lies one nucleotide off.

The study at large found these results: Lymph node repertoires were not examined, and the timing of sampling was not matched between patients in sustained remission and those whose disease progressed. At baseline, clonality was higher than in age-matched healthy donors and showed a strong correlation with circulating CD8+ T-cell counts. Public clonotypes were rare and either contracted or stayed stable during treatment, and the rise in clonality at ibrutinib response reflected the expansion of private clonotypes. Clonality rose at ibrutinib response, remained stable during sustained remission, and dropped back toward baseline at progression.

According to the study, the label for this sample's time point signals: approximately twelve months on ibrutinib. Around 2 micrograms of genomic DNA were extracted from cryopreserved PBMCs for TCR beta library preparation. High-throughput TCR beta sequencing was performed on longitudinal blood samples from CLL patients receiving ibrutinib monotherapy. The patients were enrolled in a single-center, open-label phase 2 trial of ibrutinib monotherapy. The cysteine opens and the phenylalanine closes a CDR3 of 18 amino acids. Only the CDR3 region is kept as DNA, spanning 54 bases read in frame from base 1. Trimming takes 0 bases from V and 0 bases from J, and the germline ends sit 14 bases apart. Based on the germline V gene, the CDR1 and CDR2 sequences are MGHRA and YSYEKL. A MiSeq instrument was used for deep resolution sequencing, which targeted depths ranging from 1 in 1 million up to 1 in 200,000 T cells, with coverage averaging 10x for each clonotype. The immunoSEQ hsTCRB Kit was used to generate TCR beta libraries. In the paper's pipeline: The data were analyzed with ImmunoSEQ Analyzer and ImmunoSEQ Data Assistant, and V, D and J gene assignments followed IMGT definitions. Clonality, which ranges from 0 to 1, was calculated by subtracting the normalized Shannon entropy of productive rearrangement frequencies from one. Public clonotype analysis was restricted to overrepresented clonotypes comprising at least 0.05% of each patient's repertoire. Some 13 age-matched healthy donor repertoires from immuneACCESS served as clonality controls. TCRdb stores this immuneACCESS table with in-frame sequences only. Part of the clones is absent; in the studies checked, under half of the shortfall reflects unresolved V genes, and no reason is known for the rest. Clonal size and the V and J genes are those of that table, whereas D and trimming came from the DNA. The sample table records tens of thousands of clones; about nine tenths of these occur just once. Clones ranked in the top ten supply under 4% of the sample.

This sequence originates from a human donor with chronic lymphocytic leukemia. The starting material was PBMCs, obtained after 12 months of ibrutinib treatment. Here the chain combines TRBV4-1 and TRBJ1-4; the D gene remains uncertain. The CDR3 loop reads CASSQEREGIATNEKLFF. DNA sequence: TGCGCCAGCAGCCAAGAAAGGGAAGGAATCGCAACTAATGAAAAACTGTTTTTT.